This passage covers 9 T cell receptor beta chains from one sample sequenced in a study of blood T cell repertoires in COVID-19. This table comes from immunoSEQ multiplex PCR, and its TCRdb copy is limited to in-frame clones, with some not included. The sample shows 260,000 or so clones, 87% of them seen only once. Sequenced sample: PBMCs or T cells enriched from blood (not recorded which). The receptors come from a woman aged 25 to 39 with acute COVID-19.

The chain combines TRBV4-2 with TRBJ2-5, with a weak D call TRBD2 (5 bases). The CDR3 totals 14 residues. V was cut by 6 bases and J by 2 bases, with 13 bases left in between. Germline V CDR1 and CDR2: LGHNA, YNFKEQ. In nucleotides, the CDR3 is TGTGCCAGCAGTCACACAGCGGATCAAGAGACCCAGTACTTC. Residues: CASSHTADQETQYF.

The gene calls are TRBV6-6 and TRBJ2-7; TRBD1 agrees at 11 bases. Germline values: CDR1 MNHNY, CDR2 SVGAGI (reference sequence). The V segment lost 6 bases and the J segment 4 bases; nucleotides outside the gene matches: 8. This CDR3 region has 15 residues. Written as DNA, the CDR3 is TGTGCCAGCAGCCTCGGACAGGGGGCTGGGTACGAGCAGTACTTC. This translates into CASSLGQGAGYEQYF.

This clone was counted a single time. As DNA, the CDR3 is TGTGCCAGCAGCCAAGATCACGCCCGCGGGAGCTCTGGAAACACCATATATTTT. This gives the protein CASSQDHARGSSGNTIYF. V is TRBV14 and J is TRBJ1-3; D unresolved. Trimming took off 0 bases at V and 0 bases at J, with 15 bases between the two ends. The CDR3 extends over 18 amino acids. CDR1 and CDR2 from the germline V gene are SGHDN and FVKESK. The full variable domain, its missing parts supplied by reference TRBV14 and TRBJ1-3, is EAGVTQFPSHSVIEKGQTVTLRCDPISGHDNLYWYRRVMGKEIKFLLHFVKESKQDESGMPNNRFLAERTGGTYSTLKVQPAELEDSGVYFCASSQDHARGSSGNTIYFGEGSWLTVV.

The chain joins TRBV29-1 to TRBJ2-1; TRBD1 matches at 10 bases. Germline lookup yields CDR1 SQVTM and CDR2 ANQGSEA. The J segment lost 7 bases and the V segment lost 5 bases, leaving 5 bases of the junction unmatched. CDR3 size: 13 residues. For the CDR3, the DNA is TGCAGCGTTAACGGACAGGGGGGGAATGAGCAGTTCTTC. Amino acid sequence: CSVNGQGGNEQFF.

This sequence joins TRBV10-3 and TRBJ2-1; 7 bases align to TRBD1. Germline values: CDR1 ENHRY, CDR2 SYGVKD. The length of the CDR3 is 13 residues. V lost 3 bases, J lost 8 bases, and 4 bases stayed unmatched. Here the CDR3 DNA reads TGTGCCATCAGTGACTACAGGGGCGATGAGCAGTTCTTC. This translates into CAISDYRGDEQFF.

This clone was recorded only once. J is TRBJ1-5 and V is TRBV19; TRBD1 aligns across 8 bases. Trimming cost V 7 bases and J 9 bases; bases outside gene matches: 11. The CDR3 is 14 residues long. The germline V gene encodes CDR1 LNHDA and CDR2 SQIVND (reference sequence). CDR3 coding DNA: TGTGCCAGTACCGGACAGGGATCAGGGGGGCCCCAGCATTTT. This gives the protein CASTGQGSGGPQHF.

This clone was picked up one time. In DNA form, the CDR3 reads TGTGCCAGCAACAGGGGTAAGGGCTACACCTTC. Amino acids: CASNRGKGYTF. The chain is built from TRBV2 and TRBJ1-2; 7 nucleotides agree with TRBD1. The CDR3 contains 11 residues. The J segment lost 8 bases and the V segment lost 7 bases, leaving 4 bases of the junction unmatched. Germline CDR1 is SNHLY and CDR2 is FYNNEI.

The V gene is TRBV5-1, the J gene TRBJ1-5, with D unresolved. Germline V gives CDR1 SGHRS, CDR2 YFSETQ. The CDR3 runs to 18 residues. V was cut by 1 base and J by 1 base, with 18 bases left in between. CDR3 in amino acids: CASSLTPSLGGSNQPQHF. The CDR3 DNA reads TGCGCCAGCAGCTTGACGCCATCTTTGGGAGGAAGCAATCAGCCCCAGCATTTT.

The V and J genes are TRBV7-9 and TRBJ1-2; the D is unclear. This CDR3 spans 15 amino acids. The germline V and J ends were trimmed by 2 bases and 1 base, with 11 bases remaining between them. The germline V gene has CDR1 SEHNR and CDR2 FQNEAQ (reference sequence). CDR3 amino acids: CASSLLASRNYGYTF. In DNA, the CDR3 is TGTGCCAGCAGCTTATTAGCAAGCCGTAACTATGGCTACACCTTC.